This is a list of T cell receptor beta chains from one sample in a study of blood T cell repertoires in COVID-19. Only in-frame clones appear in the TCRdb table, and some are missing; sequencing was by immunoSEQ multiplex PCR. The table has hundreds of thousands of clones, around 91% seen once. The source material was PBMCs or T cells enriched from blood (not recorded which). These receptors were collected from a man aged 25 to 45 who had been exposed to COVID-19. Both conserved end residues are part of each CDR3. The listing skips clone size in some rows; elsewhere it reads once, few, many or a size class.

j_gene | v_gene | abundance | CDR3aa
TRBJ1-1 | TRBV30 | NA | CAWSLGTGGLGTEAFF
TRBJ2-5 | TRBV5-4 | NA | CASSQALGGQETQYF
TRBJ2-3 | TRBV10-3 | NA | CAISVQQYTDTQYF
TRBJ2-6 | TRBV11-3 | NA | CASSQDSSGANVLTF
TRBJ2-1 | TRBV4-1 | NA | CASSQDRSNEQFF
TRBJ2-2 | TRBV3-1/TRBV3-2 | NA | CASSHTSGELFF
TRBJ1-2 | TRBV5-1 | NA | CASSRTGAEGYTF
TRBJ1-5 | TRBV3-1/TRBV3-2 | NA | CASSQNSVPGPQHF
TRBJ1-2 | TRBV4-1 | NA | CASSQGGWQANYGYTF
TRBJ1-6 | TRBV7-9 | NA | CASSKGGGIPSSYNSPLHF
TRBJ1-3 | TRBV5-1 | NA | CASSPRPGTEGYTIYF
TRBJ1-2 | TRBV4-3 | few | CASSQAGSGGVYGYTF
TRBJ1-6 | TRBV7-9 | NA | CASSTTRELASPLHF
TRBJ2-3 | TRBV7-9 | NA | CASSWSGKFPDTQYF
TRBJ1-6 | TRBV5-1 | NA | CASSLGFRQGINSPLHF
TRBJ1-1 | TRBV4-3 | few | CASSQEASSGGEAFF
TRBJ1-5 | TRBV27 | NA | CASSPLSGQGQRAQHF
TRBJ2-7 | TRBV15 | NA | CATSRGVEQAPTEQYF
TRBJ1-2 | TRBV6-6 | NA | CASSAATPYGYTF
TRBJ1-2 | TRBV10-3 | NA | CAISESMVGGNYGYTF
TRBJ2-7 | TRBV3-1/TRBV3-2 | NA | CASSQGLYSYEQYF
TRBJ1-3 | TRBV6-1 | NA | CASSDGSVGNTIYF
TRBJ2-7 | TRBV20-1 | NA | CSASSGHGISEQYF
TRBJ1-1 | TRBV9 | NA | CASSVQPVRDRVFGTEAFF
TRBJ1-1 | TRBV6-6 | NA | CAATEVGGGMNTEAFF
TRBJ1-1 | TRBV6-2/TRBV6-3 | NA | CASSDWTELNTEAFF
TRBJ2-3 | TRBV4-1 | NA | CASRPRGAHTDTQYF
TRBJ1-2 | TRBV5-4 | NA | CASSPPRIGGRYGYTF
TRBJ2-2 | TRBV6-5 | NA | CASRKRLGELFF
TRBJ2-3 | TRBV5-1 | NA | CASSRTWGGTDTQYF
TRBJ2-7 | TRBV2 | NA | CASSDQPQVLSYEQYF
TRBJ1-1 | TRBV3-1/TRBV3-2 | NA | CASSQAPTGGRAFF
TRBJ1-6 | TRBV19 | NA | CASSIAGQNNSPLHF
TRBJ2-5 | TRBV5-5 | once | CASSSSPRTQYF
TRBJ1-1 | TRBV6-6 | few | CASVRSTYTEAFF
TRBJ2-1 | TRBV19 | NA | CASRLQAGSYNEQFF